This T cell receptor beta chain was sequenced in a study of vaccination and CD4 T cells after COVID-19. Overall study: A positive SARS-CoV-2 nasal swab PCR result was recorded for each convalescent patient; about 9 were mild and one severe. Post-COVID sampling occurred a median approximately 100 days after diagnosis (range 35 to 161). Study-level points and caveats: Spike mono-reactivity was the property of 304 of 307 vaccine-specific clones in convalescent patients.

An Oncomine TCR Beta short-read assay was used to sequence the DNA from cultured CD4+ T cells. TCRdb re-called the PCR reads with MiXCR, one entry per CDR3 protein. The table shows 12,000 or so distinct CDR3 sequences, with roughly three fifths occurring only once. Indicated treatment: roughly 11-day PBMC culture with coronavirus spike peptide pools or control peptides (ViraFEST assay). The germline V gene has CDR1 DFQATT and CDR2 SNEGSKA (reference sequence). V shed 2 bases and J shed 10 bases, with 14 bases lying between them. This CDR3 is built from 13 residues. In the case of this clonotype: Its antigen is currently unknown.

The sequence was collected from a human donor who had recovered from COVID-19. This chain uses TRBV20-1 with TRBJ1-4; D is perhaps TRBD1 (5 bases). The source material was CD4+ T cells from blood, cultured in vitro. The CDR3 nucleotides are TGCAGTGCTAGAAAAGGGGCCGTTGGAAAACTGTTTTTT. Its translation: CSARKGAVGKLFF.